The T cell receptor beta chain described here comes from a study of PD-L1 blockade in urothelial cancer. About the research overall: From about 2014, patients received atezolizumab, given as 1,200 mg intravenously every 3 weeks. The median T cell count in blood samples was some 150,000. Blood drawn 3 weeks (second dose) and 6 weeks after treatment start was analyzed. From 0 to 3 prior chemotherapy regimens had been given to the patients.

Sequencing was performed with immunoSEQ multiplex PCR; in TCRdb, only in-frame clones are kept and a portion is missing. The repertoire holds tens of thousands of clones, with roughly 90% as singletons. Time point meaning: pretreatment peripheral blood. In germline, CDR1 is MDHEN, CDR2 SYDVKM. The V end was cut by 2 bases, the J end by 7 bases, with 17 bases between. There are 15 residues in the CDR3. The specimen comprised PBMCs, sampled around atezolizumab (anti-PD-L1) treatment. The TCR comes from an elderly woman with urothelial cancer. V gene TRBV28 combines with J gene TRBJ2-5; tentatively, D is TRBD2 (5 bases). CDR3 in amino acids: CASSLAGAFSGTQYF. CDR3 DNA sequence: TGTGCCAGCAGTTTAGCGGGCGCCTTTTCTGGGACCCAGTACTTC.